A single sample is the source of the 16 T cell receptor beta chains below, sequenced in a study of vaccination and CD4 T cells after COVID-19 (dated by TCRdb to between 2021 and 2024). The library was generated by PCR. Data came from an Illumina iSeq 100. DNA from cultured CD4+ T cells underwent TCR sequencing with the Oncomine TCR Beta short-read assay at the Johns Hopkins FTIC core. Using fastp at Q25 and MiXCR, TCRdb reprocessed the public reads and kept productive beta chains. All rows with the same CDR3 protein become a single entry with the most common DNA and genes. The sample profile shows 9,500 to 15,000 distinct CDR3 sequences; 50% to 75% of them were found once. The ten largest make up around 8% of the sample. The intended sense of this specimen's treatment or condition label: roughly ten-day PBMC culture with coronavirus spike peptide pools or control peptides (ViraFEST assay). Their antigen targets remain unknown.

Input material: CD4+ T cells from blood, cultured in vitro. These receptors were taken from a human donor who had recovered from COVID-19.

The chain carries TRBV12-3 or TRBV12-4 and TRBJ1-1; perhaps TRBD1 as D (5 bases). V dropped 2 bases and J dropped 5 bases, with 12 bases sitting between them. The length of the CDR3 is 14 residues. Written as DNA, the CDR3 is TGTGCCAGCAGTTTAATCGGCGCAGGGACTGAAGCTTTCTTT. Translated, it gives CASSLIGAGTEAFF.

V usage is TRBV20-1 and J usage is TRBJ2-1, with a possible D match to TRBD1 (6 bases). Germline V lookup: CDR1 DFQATT, CDR2 SNEGSKA (reference sequence). This CDR3 has 14 amino acids. The germline V and J ends were trimmed by 3 bases and 9 bases, with 18 bases remaining between them. The chain's CDR3 is CSASRYRAEGEQFF. The CDR3 coding sequence is TGCAGTGCTAGTAGGTACAGGGCTGAGGGTGAGCAGTTCTTC.

This clonotype was counted between two and nine times. The V call is TRBV7-9, the J call TRBJ1-2; D remains unclear. Trimming took off 3 bases at V and 4 bases at J, with 15 bases between the two ends. The CDR3 has 15 amino acids. Germline CDR1 and CDR2: SEHNR and FQNEAQ (reference sequence). This CDR3 reads CASSLGQSPVYGYTF. The DNA of the CDR3 is TGTGCCAGCAGCTTGGGCCAGTCCCCCGTCTATGGCTACACCTTC. Drawing the rest from reference TRBV7-9 and TRBJ1-2, the complete variable domain is DTGVSQNPRHKITKRGQNVTFRCDPISEHNRLYWYRQTLGQGPEFLTYFQNEAQLEKSRLLSDRFSAERPKGSFSTLEIQRTEQGDSAMYLCASSLGQSPVYGYTFGSGTRLTVV.

The chain links TRBV6-1 to TRBJ2-1, with 9 bases fitting TRBD2. The CDR3 runs to 15 residues. Losses at the gene ends were 6 bases for V and 5 bases for J; bases not matched to a gene: 8. Germline-derived CDR1 and CDR2 are MNHNS and SASEGT. The CDR3 nucleotides read TGTGCCAGCAGGGGGGGACTAGCAGAAAACAATGAGCAGTTCTTC. Its protein product is CASRGGLAENNEQFF.

The V call is TRBV5-1, the J call TRBJ1-1; D is unclear. The CDR3 is 14 amino acids. The germline gives CDR1 SGHRS, CDR2 YFSETQ. Trimming took 5 bases from V and 3 from J, leaving 14 bases between them. As DNA, the CDR3 is TGCGCCAGCAGGGAGGCAGGCGAGTACACTGAAGCTTTCTTT. Translated, it gives CASREAGEYTEAFF.

This clonotype counts as medium-sized. This chain connects TRBV7-9 to TRBJ2-2, with 9 positions matching TRBD2. In germline, CDR1 is SEHNR, CDR2 FQNEAQ (reference sequence). There are 17 residues in the CDR3. V was pared by 7 bases and J by 5 bases, with 14 bases of the junction left unmatched. The CDR3, as DNA: TGTGCCAGCAATTCCGGGACTAGCCAAGTAGGGACCGGGGAGCTGTTTTTT. Protein: CASNSGTSQVGTGELFF. The variable domain in full, completed from reference TRBV7-9 and TRBJ2-2, reads DTGVSQNPRHKITKRGQNVTFRCDPISEHNRLYWYRQTLGQGPEFLTYFQNEAQLEKSRLLSDRFSAERPKGSFSTLEIQRTEQGDSAMYLCASNSGTSQVGTGELFFGEGSRLTVL.

The chain carries TRBV2 and TRBJ2-7; no reliable D call. The CDR3 spans 15 residues. V lost 1 base to trimming and J lost 3 bases, with 13 bases between them. The germline CDR1 and CDR2 sequences are SNHLY and FYNNEI. The DNA of the CDR3 is TGTGCCAGCAGTGAAGAGACGCGTAGGAACTACGAGCAGTACTTC. As protein: CASSEETRRNYEQYF.

This sequence joins TRBV2 and TRBJ1-2, with 7 nucleotides matching TRBD1. This CDR3 is built from 16 residues. Germline V gene sequence: CDR1 SNHLY, CDR2 FYNNEI. Trimming took 7 bases from V and 6 from J; bases not matched to a gene: 17. In DNA, the CDR3 is TGTGCCAGCATGAGGAGAGGGGGCTCTTGGAAAAATGGCTACACCTTC. It translates to CASMRRGGSWKNGYTF.

DNA for the CDR3: TGTGCCAGCAGTTCCCAGTCGAGCTCCTACAATGAGCAGTTCTTC. As protein: CASSSQSSSYNEQFF. This chain links TRBV27 with TRBJ2-1; D is unresolved. Germline CDR1 MNHEY, CDR2 SMNVEV (reference sequence). Trimming took 4 bases from V and 0 from J, leaving 10 bases between them. This CDR3 region has 15 residues.

J is TRBJ2-1 and V is TRBV7-9; 7 nucleotides match TRBD2. The junction had 14 bases not matched to a gene; V was cut back by 7 bases and J by 5 bases. Germline CDR1 SEHNR, CDR2 FQNEAQ (reference sequence). This CDR3 contains 16 residues. The CDR3, as DNA: TGTGCCAGCACCCCCTCGGGGGGACGCGCCCACAATGAGCAGTTCTTC. Amino acids: CASTPSGGRAHNEQFF.

The chain recombines TRBV7-2 with TRBJ1-1, with D unclear. Germline V lookup: CDR1 SGHTA, CDR2 FQGNSA. Trimming took off 6 bases at V and 1 base at J, with 3 bases between the two ends. This CDR3 has 11 residues. This chain's CDR3 is CASSENTEAFF. The CDR3 DNA reads TGTGCCAGCAGTGAGAACACTGAAGCTTTCTTT.

This clonotype was found a few times. The chain recombines TRBV24-1 with TRBJ2-5; 8 bases are a match to TRBD1. The junction had 6 bases not matched to a gene; V was cut back by 4 bases and J by 6 bases. Germline-derived CDR1 and CDR2 are KGHDR and SFDVKD. CDR3 length: 14 residues. The CDR3: CATSDPGQGQTQYF. CDR3 nucleotide sequence: TGTGCCACCAGTGACCCCGGACAGGGCCAGACCCAGTACTTC.

The gene calls are TRBV20-1 and TRBJ2-1; perhaps D is TRBD1 or TRBD2 (5 bases each). The CDR3 totals 10 residues. Trimming stripped 8 bases from V and 7 bases from J, with 9 bases between. Germline-derived CDR1 and CDR2 are DFQATT and SNEGSKA (reference sequence). CDR3 nucleotide sequence: TGCAGTCTGTGGGGGAATGAGCAGTTCTTC. Its protein product is CSLWGNEQFF.

The chain employs TRBV6-2 or TRBV6-3 and TRBJ2-5, with D possibly being TRBD2 (6 bases). This CDR3 contains 14 residues. Germline assignment: CDR1 MNHEY and CDR2 SVGEGT. V shed 1 base and J shed 3 bases, with 9 bases lying between them. CDR3 sequence reads: CASSYWRGEETQYF. In nucleotides, the CDR3 is TGTGCCAGCAGTTACTGGAGGGGAGAAGAGACCCAGTACTTC.

The chain joins TRBV2 to TRBJ2-2; D is perhaps TRBD1 (5 bases). The CDR3 is made up of 14 amino acids. Trimming took 4 bases from V and 4 from J, leaving 10 bases between them. CDR1 is SNHLY, CDR2 FYNNEI, per germline. The CDR3 protein is CASSVRQITGELFF. The CDR3 DNA reads as TGTGCCAGCAGTGTTCGACAGATCACCGGGGAGCTGTTTTTT.

This clonotype turned up a few times. CDR3 nucleotides: TGTGCCAGCAGTGTTATTACGGGAGAGACCCAGTACTTC. Residues: CASSVITGETQYF. V and J are TRBV6-4 and TRBJ2-5, with unresolved D. The germline CDR1 and CDR2 sequences are MRHNA and SNTAGT. The CDR3 contains 13 residues. Trimming left V 4 bases short and J 4 bases short, with 10 bases between.